One and the same sample provided the 32 T cell receptor beta chains below, sequenced in a study of siplizumab effects on memory and regulatory T cells (dated by TCRdb to the late 2010s). Receptor libraries were prepared by the immunoSEQ multiplex PCR assay. TCRdb's version of the immuneACCESS table is confined to in-frame rearrangements and falls short of the full clone set. An unresolved V gene accounts for under half of the shortfall where checked; the remainder is of unknown origin. This sample gives 100,000 to 120,000 clones in total; around 90% of them show up just once. 1% to 1.5% of the sample goes to the ten largest clones. The sample was CD4+ T cells sorted from blood. These receptors all come from a human donor in good health.

The V and J genes are TRBV7-2 and TRBJ1-6; D ambiguous. The V end lost 1 base, the J end lost 8 bases, and 12 bases lay between the germline ends. The CDR3 is 15 amino acids. The V gene's germline CDR1 is SGHTA and CDR2 FQGNSA. CDR3 coding DNA: TGTGCCAGCAGCTTAGTCGGCAGGACGGATTCACCCCTCCACTTT. It encodes CASSLVGRTDSPLHF. Supplemented by reference TRBV7-2 and TRBJ1-6, the full variable domain reads GAGVSQSPSNKVTEKGKDVELRCDPISGHTALYWYRQSLGQGLEFLIYFQGNSAPDKSGLPSDRFSAERTGGSVSTLTIQRTQQEDSAVYLCASSLVGRTDSPLHFGNGTRLTVT.

The chain is built from TRBV19 and TRBJ2-7; no reliable D call. Germline V gene data show CDR1 as LNHDA and CDR2 as SQIVND (reference sequence). V was pared by 5 bases and J by 5 bases, with 16 bases between. This CDR3 comprises 14 residues. The CDR3 bases are TGTGCCAGTAGTTCGGTCGGGCGCAGGAACGAGCAGTACTTC. Protein sequence: CASSSVGRRNEQYF.

This chain joins TRBV19 and TRBJ1-5, with D hard to call. Looked up from germline, CDR1 is LNHDA and CDR2 is SQIVND (reference sequence). Trimming pared 2 bases from V and 7 bases from J, leaving 9 bases between. This CDR3 spans 13 amino acids. CDR3 bases: TGTGCCAGTAGTATACCCACCGGCCAGCCCCAGCATTTT. This sequence encodes CASSIPTGQPQHF.

The V gene is TRBV7-2, the J gene TRBJ1-1, with 10 bases matching TRBD1. V was pared by 5 bases and J by 4 bases, with 7 bases of the junction left unmatched. Per the germline V gene, CDR1 is SGHTA and CDR2 is FQGNSA. The CDR3 contains 15 residues. CDR3 sequence (DNA): TGTGCCAGCAGCAAAGACAGGGGGCCCGGCACTGAAGCTTTCTTT. Translated: CASSKDRGPGTEAFF.

The chain uses TRBV5-1 and TRBJ2-5; possible D gene TRBD2, 6 bases. Trimming pared 6 bases from V and 5 bases from J, leaving 14 bases between. The CDR3 has 13 amino acids. Germline-derived CDR1 and CDR2 are SGHRS and YFSETQ. The CDR3 sequence is CASNHGGWETQYF. CDR3 DNA: TGCGCCAGCAACCACGGAGGGTGGGAGACCCAGTACTTC.

The chain has TRBV2 and TRBJ2-2; possibly TRBD2 for D (5 bases). The CDR3 is 15 amino acids. Trimming stripped 7 bases from V and 0 bases from J, with 12 bases between. Germline CDR1 and CDR2: SNHLY and FYNNEI. DNA of the CDR3: TGTGCCAGCAACCCCAGAGCGGCGAACACCGGGGAGCTGTTTTTT. It specifies CASNPRAANTGELFF.

This clone was counted between two and nine times. V gene TRBV5-1 combines with J gene TRBJ1-2; D unresolved. The V gene's germline CDR1 is SGHRS and CDR2 YFSETQ. Between the trimmed V and J ends, which lost 4 bases and 1 base, there was a span of 8 bases. The CDR3 spans 13 residues. The DNA of the CDR3 is TGCGCCAGCAGCCCACTCGATAACTATGGCTACACCTTC. Amino acids: CASSPLDNYGYTF.

This chain connects TRBV5-6 to TRBJ1-3, with D possibly being TRBD1 (5 bases). The germline V and J ends were trimmed by 4 bases and 3 bases, with 17 bases remaining between them. The CDR3 is 16 residues long. The germline gives CDR1 SGHDT, CDR2 YYEEEE. CDR3 nucleotides: TGTGCCAGCAGCCCCACCAGGGAAGGCCATGGAAACACCATATATTTT. Translated, it gives CASSPTREGHGNTIYF.

The chain links TRBV28 to TRBJ2-6; unclear D gene. The V gene lost 7 bases and the J gene lost 0 bases, with 10 bases spanning the gap. This CDR3 is built from 15 residues. Per the germline V gene, CDR1 is MDHEN and CDR2 is SYDVKM. CDR3 sequence reads: CASNAPGSGANVLTF. DNA for the CDR3: TGTGCCAGCAATGCGCCGGGCTCTGGGGCCAACGTCCTGACTTTC.

The V gene is TRBV6-6, the J gene TRBJ1-2; possible D gene TRBD1, 6 bases. Germline assignment: CDR1 MNHNY and CDR2 SVGAGI (reference sequence). V was shortened by 7 bases and J by 4 bases, with 13 bases between the two germline ends. This CDR3 has 13 amino acids. CDR3 in DNA: TGTGCCAGCACCCCCGGACAGAGCTATGGCTACACCTTC. Protein sequence: CASTPGQSYGYTF.

The chain has TRBV7-9 and TRBJ2-7; D gene ambiguous. V lost 5 bases and J lost 3, with 17 bases in between. CDR3 length: 15 residues. Germline V gene data show CDR1 as SEHNR and CDR2 as FQNEAQ (reference sequence). CDR3 DNA sequence: TGTGCCAGCAGCGACCCCCAGTTAGGCGTCTACGAGCAGTACTTC. Translated, it gives CASSDPQLGVYEQYF. Full variable domain (outside the CDR3, taken from reference TRBV7-9 and TRBJ2-7): DTGVSQNPRHKITKRGQNVTFRCDPISEHNRLYWYRQTLGQGPEFLTYFQNEAQLEKSRLLSDRFSAERPKGSFSTLEIQRTEQGDSAMYLCASSDPQLGVYEQYFGPGTRLTVT.

The chain uses TRBV6-5 and TRBJ2-7; D tentatively fits TRBD1 or TRBD2 (5 bases each). CDR1 and CDR2 (germline): MNHEY, SVGAGI. The CDR3 totals 15 residues. Trimming cost V 5 bases and J 3 bases, with 17 bases left between them. The DNA of the CDR3 is TGTGCCAGCAGTGTTTTATTGGGGGACGGCTACGAGCAGTACTTC. This encodes CASSVLLGDGYEQYF.

This clone occurred once. The chain has TRBV6-1 and TRBJ2-3, with D perhaps TRBD1 (5 bases). Germline lookup yields CDR1 MNHNS and CDR2 SASEGT. The V and J ends lost 4 bases and 4 bases respectively, with 9 bases between them. The CDR3 runs to 13 residues. CDR3 region: CASSGQRPDTQYF. The CDR3 nucleotides read TGTGCCAGCAGTGGACAGAGGCCAGATACGCAGTATTTT.

This clone was found a few times. The rearrangement links TRBV19 to TRBJ1-2; D is ambiguous. The CDR3 is made up of 15 amino acids. Germline CDR1 and CDR2: LNHDA and SQIVND (reference sequence). V was clipped by 5 bases and J by 2 bases, with 15 bases between them. CDR3 region: CASSSSGRWNYGYTF. The CDR3 nucleotides are TGTGCCAGTAGTTCCTCCGGACGATGGAACTATGGCTACACCTTC.

This chain joins TRBV25-1 and TRBJ1-1, with no clear D. CDR3 length equals 15 residues. V was clipped by 4 bases and J by 3 bases, with 15 bases between them. The V gene's germline CDR1 is MGHDK and CDR2 SYGVNS. The CDR3 region has the DNA TGTGCCAGCAGTGCCCCGGGTGTAGGTGACACTGAAGCTTTCTTT. This encodes CASSAPGVGDTEAFF.

The chain has TRBV18 and TRBJ1-1; a weak D match, TRBD1 (6 bases). V was pared by 2 bases and J by 8 bases, with 12 bases between. Per germline, CDR1 KGHSH and CDR2 LQKENI. The CDR3 has 13 residues. The CDR3 coding sequence is TGTGCCAGCTCACCAGTGCGGGACATAGAAGCTTTCTTT. Translation gives CASSPVRDIEAFF.

The V and J genes are TRBV7-9 and TRBJ1-2; D unresolved. V was trimmed by 4 bases and J by 6 bases, leaving 12 bases between them. CDR1 SEHNR and CDR2 FQNEAQ come from the germline V gene (reference sequence). The CDR3 consists of 13 residues. CDR3 in amino acids: CASSWEEWDGYTF. The CDR3 coding sequence is TGTGCCAGCAGCTGGGAGGAGTGGGATGGCTACACCTTC.

The chain joins TRBV19 to TRBJ1-5; 7 bases are a match to TRBD1. After removal of 7 bases from V and 0 bases from J, the junction contained 9 bases not matched to a gene. The CDR3 consists of 16 residues. Per germline, CDR1 LNHDA and CDR2 SQIVND (reference sequence). The CDR3 reads CASNRLGQSSNQPQHF. In DNA form, the CDR3 reads TGTGCCAGTAATAGGCTGGGACAGTCTAGCAATCAGCCCCAGCATTTT.

This rearrangement joins TRBV6-1 to TRBJ2-1, with 10 positions matching TRBD2. The CDR3 totals 15 residues. Germline V gives CDR1 MNHNS, CDR2 SASEGT. After removal of 6 bases from V and 10 bases from J, the junction contained 12 bases not matched to a gene. CDR3 in DNA: TGTGCCAGCAGCGAACCTAGCGGGAGACCGACCGAGCAGTTCTTC. It codes for CASSEPSGRPTEQFF.

The chain joins TRBV5-8 to TRBJ2-6, with 8 bases matching TRBD2. The V segment lost 8 bases and the J segment 0 bases; nucleotides outside the gene matches: 7. The CDR3 length is 16 residues. The germline CDR1 and CDR2 sequences are SGHTS and YDEGEE. This chain's CDR3 is CARTAGAFSGANVLTF. The DNA for the CDR3 is TGTGCCAGGACAGCGGGGGCTTTCTCTGGGGCCAACGTCCTGACTTTC.

J is TRBJ1-1 and V is TRBV5-1, with D perhaps matching TRBD1 (6 bases). The germline V gene encodes CDR1 SGHRS and CDR2 YFSETQ. Trimming removed 0 bases from V and 2 bases from J, with 11 bases in between. The CDR3 has 15 amino acids. CDR3 nucleotides: TGCGCCAGCAGCTTGGGCTGGACAGCTAACACTGAAGCTTTCTTT. It is translated as CASSLGWTANTEAFF. The full variable domain, completed using reference TRBV5-1 and TRBJ1-1, is KAGVTQTPRYLIKTRGQQVTLSCSPISGHRSVSWYQQTPGQGLQFLFEYFSETQRNKGNFPGRFSGRQFSNSRSEMNVSTLELGDSALYLCASSLGWTANTEAFFGQGTRLTVV.

The genes are TRBV5-1 and TRBJ1-2; 9 nucleotides line up with TRBD1. CDR1 is SGHRS, CDR2 YFSETQ, per germline. V trimming: 3 bases; J trimming: 4 bases; junction bases outside the gene matches: 7. The CDR3 length is 15 residues. DNA of the CDR3: TGCGCCAGCAGCTCCGGACAGGGGTCTACCTATGGCTACACCTTC. Translated: CASSSGQGSTYGYTF.

The chain is built from TRBV6-1 and TRBJ1-1; D is ambiguous. The V gene lost 2 bases and the J gene lost 11 bases, with 12 bases spanning the gap. The CDR3 sequence is 12 residues long. CDR1 is MNHNS and CDR2 is SASEGT in the germline V gene. This chain's CDR3 is CASSEWTRTAFF. In nucleotides, the CDR3 is TGTGCCAGCAGTGAATGGACCCGTACGGCTTTCTTT.

This clone was seen once. The V call is TRBV29-1, the J call TRBJ1-2, with 7 positions matching TRBD1. This CDR3 is 13 amino acids long. The V gene's germline CDR1 is SQVTM and CDR2 ANQGSEA. V dropped 3 bases and J dropped 8; count of bases not matched to a gene: 9. CDR3 DNA: TGCAGCGTTGACCTGGGACAGACCTTAGGCTACACCTTC. It encodes CSVDLGQTLGYTF.

The chain employs TRBV5-1 and TRBJ2-5; possible D gene TRBD2, 7 bases. V was trimmed by 3 bases and J by 5 bases, leaving 20 bases between them. The CDR3 has 16 residues. Germline V gene data show CDR1 as SGHRS and CDR2 as YFSETQ. DNA for the CDR3: TGCGCCAGCAGCTGGGGGGGCGCAGTCGCTGCGGAGACCCAGTACTTC. This gives the protein CASSWGGAVAAETQYF.

The chain couples TRBV7-2 to TRBJ2-3, with D unresolved. V lost 3 bases, J lost 5 bases, and 9 bases lay in between. This CDR3 comprises 13 residues. Germline-derived CDR1 and CDR2 are SGHTA and FQGNSA. CDR3 DNA sequence: TGTGCCAGCAGCTTTGGCTCGAGAGATACGCAGTATTTT. Its translation: CASSFGSRDTQYF.

V and J are TRBV7-2 and TRBJ2-7; 7 bases match TRBD2. Germline V gene data show CDR1 as SGHTA and CDR2 as FQGNSA. With 1 base clipped from V and 6 bases from J, the junction kept 6 bases outside the gene matches. The CDR3 runs 14 residues. In DNA form, the CDR3 reads TGTGCCAGCAGCTTAGTTGCCTGGGGGGGCGAGCAGTACTTC. It is translated as CASSLVAWGGEQYF.

The chain uses TRBV6-1 and TRBJ1-2, with 11 positions matching TRBD1. Losses at the gene ends were 2 bases for V and 8 bases for J; bases not matched to a gene: 7. This CDR3 is built from 15 residues. Germline V gene sequence: CDR1 MNHNS, CDR2 SASEGT. The CDR3 sequence is CASSELGQGAYGYTF. CDR3 bases: TGTGCCAGCAGTGAACTCGGACAGGGGGCTTACGGCTACACCTTC.

The chain recombines TRBV2 with TRBJ1-5; D is ambiguous. Germline assignment: CDR1 SNHLY and CDR2 FYNNEI. This CDR3 is 16 amino acids long. V lost 6 bases to trimming and J lost 6 bases, with 21 bases between them. CDR3 sequence reads: CASSETVTRGGQPQHF. Here the CDR3 DNA reads TGTGCCAGCAGCGAAACTGTGACTCGAGGCGGTCAGCCCCAGCATTTT.

The J gene is TRBJ2-7, the V gene TRBV6-6; TRBD1 is a possible D gene (6 bases). V was trimmed by 6 bases and J by 1 base, leaving 13 bases between them. Germline V gene lookup returns CDR1 MNHNY and CDR2 SVGAGI (reference sequence). The CDR3 consists of 14 residues. CDR3 DNA sequence: TGTGCCAGCAGATCAAGACAGGAATCCTACGAGCAGTACTTC. It yields the protein CASRSRQESYEQYF.

CDR3 nucleotides: TGTGCCAGCAGCTTATACACTAGCGGGGCCCCTTTCTACGAGCAGTACTTC. Protein: CASSLYTSGAPFYEQYF. The rearrangement joins TRBV7-2 to TRBJ2-7, with 10 bases fitting TRBD2. The germline CDR1 and CDR2 sequences are SGHTA and FQGNSA. The CDR3 extends over 17 amino acids. V shed 2 bases and J 3 bases; nucleotides not matched to a gene: 10.

The chain recombines TRBV7-9 with TRBJ2-7; D gene unclear. CDR1 and CDR2 (germline): SEHNR, FQNEAQ (reference sequence). V shed 6 bases and J shed 6 bases, with 12 bases lying between them. The CDR3 covers 12 residues. The CDR3 region is CASSPHTGEQYF. For the CDR3, the DNA is TGTGCCAGCAGTCCTCATACGGGCGAGCAGTACTTC.